The 25 T cell receptor beta chains presented below share a single source sample, sequenced in a study of blood T cell repertoires in COVID-19. This table comes from immunoSEQ multiplex PCR, and its TCRdb copy is limited to in-frame clones, with some not included. The data contain about 300,000 clones, about 89% of them singletons. The material sequenced was peripheral blood. Source of these receptors: a man aged 18-30 years who had recovered from COVID-19.

The genes are TRBV5-4 and TRBJ2-6; perhaps TRBD1 as D (7 bases). The CDR3 sequence is 17 residues long. V dropped 4 bases and J dropped 0 bases, with 14 bases sitting between them. Per germline, CDR1 SGHNT and CDR2 YYREEE (reference sequence). As DNA, the CDR3 is TGTGCCAGCAGCCAGGGGGGTTCTCCCTCTGGGGCCAACGTCCTGACTTTC. This encodes CASSQGGSPSGANVLTF.

The V call is TRBV7-9, the J call TRBJ2-5; tentatively, D is TRBD2 (6 bases). CDR1 is SEHNR, CDR2 FQNEAQ, per germline (reference sequence). Trimming stripped 3 bases from V and 7 bases from J, with 18 bases between. The CDR3 totals 15 residues. In DNA, the CDR3 is TGTGCCAGCAGCTTCCTTATAGGAGGGAATGTGACCCAGTACTTC. This gives the protein CASSFLIGGNVTQYF.

This clone was seen more than once but under ten times. This chain uses TRBV6-5 with TRBJ1-6; D gene unclear. The length of the CDR3 is 14 residues. Deletions cut 0 bases from V and 8 bases from J, with 8 bases between. From germline, CDR1 is MNHEY and CDR2 SVGAGI. The CDR3: CASSYSFGDSPLHF. CDR3 DNA sequence: TGTGCCAGCAGTTACTCATTCGGGGATTCACCCCTCCACTTT.

V is TRBV10-3 and J is TRBJ2-2, with TRBD2 matching over 9 bases. V trimming: 6 bases; J trimming: 6 bases; junction bases outside the gene matches: 8. Per germline, CDR1 ENHRY and CDR2 SYGVKD. This CDR3 is 15 amino acids long. The CDR3 DNA reads TGTGCCATCAGCCTAAAGCGGGAGGAGGCCGGGGAGCTGTTTTTT. It encodes CAISLKREEAGELFF.

The chain joins TRBV19 to TRBJ2-7; 8 positions agree with TRBD1. V lost 6 bases and J lost 6; bases outside the gene matches: 10. This CDR3 comprises 14 residues. Germline CDR1 reads LNHDA; CDR2 reads SQIVND (reference sequence). CDR3 residues: CASSDRDRIIEQYF. CDR3 DNA: TGTGCCAGTAGCGACCGGGACAGGATAATCGAGCAGTACTTC.

This CDR3 is CASSLAALQETQYF. The CDR3 nucleotides read TGTGCCAGCAGTTTAGCGGCTCTACAAGAGACCCAGTACTTC. The chain has TRBV6-2 or TRBV6-3 and TRBJ2-5; perhaps TRBD2 as D (6 bases). Germline assignment: CDR1 MNHEY and CDR2 SVGEGT. This CDR3 spans 14 amino acids. V shed 4 bases and J shed 2 bases, with 11 bases lying between them.

This clone was counted ten times or more. V usage is TRBV10-1 and J usage is TRBJ2-2; D ambiguous. Trimming removed 5 bases at V and 3 bases at J, with 10 bases between. This CDR3 has 14 residues. In germline, CDR1 is WNHNN, CDR2 SYGVQD (reference sequence). The CDR3 reads CASSRTPDTGELFF. The CDR3 DNA follows: TGCGCCAGCAGTCGAACTCCGGACACCGGGGAGCTGTTTTTT.

The rearrangement joins TRBV11-2 to TRBJ2-7; D not certain. Looked up from germline, CDR1 is SGHAT and CDR2 is FQNNGV. The CDR3 totals 14 residues. Trimming shortened V by 4 bases and J by 4 bases, and 14 bases separated the two germline ends. For the CDR3, the DNA is TGTGCCAGCAGCTCTCTAGGTGGAAGTTACGAGCAGTACTTC. This gives the protein CASSSLGGSYEQYF. Variable domain in full (rest from reference TRBV11-2 and TRBJ2-7): EAGVAQSPRYKIIEKRQSVAFWCNPISGHATLYWYQQILGQGPKLLIQFQNNGVVDDSQLPKDRFSAERLKGVDSTLKIQPAKLEDSAVYLCASSSLGGSYEQYFGPGTRLTVT.

The chain has TRBV12-3 or TRBV12-4 and TRBJ1-2, with D unresolved. V lost 3 bases and J 3 bases, leaving 8 bases between the germline ends. The CDR3 sequence is 13 residues long. DNA of the CDR3: TGTGCCAGCAGTTTGTCGGGGTACTATGGCTACACCTTC. Amino acids: CASSLSGYYGYTF.

This clone showed up just a few times. This chain uses TRBV11-2 with TRBJ1-2; TRBD1 might be the D (5 bases). This CDR3 contains 13 residues. Looked up from germline, CDR1 is SGHAT and CDR2 is FQNNGV. V was trimmed by 5 bases and J by 10 bases, leaving 17 bases between them. The CDR3 coding sequence is TGTGCCAGCAGCAACCCGGGAGGGGATGACTACACCTTC. This encodes CASSNPGGDDYTF.

CDR3 bases: TGTGCCAGCAGCTTACGGCCTAGCGGGGGCACAGATACGCAGTATTTT. Its translation is CASSLRPSGGTDTQYF. This chain uses TRBV7-9 with TRBJ2-3, with 9 bases lining up with TRBD2. This CDR3 is built from 16 residues. The germline V gene has CDR1 SEHNR and CDR2 FQNEAQ (reference sequence). The V segment lost 2 bases and the J segment 1 base; nucleotides outside the gene matches: 4.

The V call is TRBV3-1 (or the pseudogene TRBV3-2), the J call TRBJ2-1, with D unresolved. Germline lookup yields CDR1 LGHDT and CDR2 YNNKEL (reference sequence). Trimming left V 1 base short and J 0 bases short, with 13 bases between. The CDR3 runs to 17 residues. CDR3: CASSQGPPGYSYNEQFF. DNA for the CDR3: TGTGCCAGCAGCCAAGGTCCCCCAGGCTACTCCTACAATGAGCAGTTCTTC.

The J gene is TRBJ2-1, the V gene TRBV7-3; maybe TRBD2 (8 bases). Germline CDR1 reads SGHTA; CDR2 reads FQGTGA. V was clipped by 5 bases and J by 7 bases, with 24 bases between them. This CDR3 has 17 residues. The CDR3 nucleotides are TGTGCCAGCAGCCCCCAGGGGGGCGGGGGGCCACCGAATGAGCAGTTCTTC. Protein sequence: CASSPQGGGGPPNEQFF.

In DNA form, the CDR3 reads TGTGCCAGCAGCTTCATAGCGGACAATGAGCAGTTCTTC. Its translation is CASSFIADNEQFF. The chain recombines TRBV7-9 with TRBJ2-1, with a tentative D call TRBD2 (6 bases). The CDR3 is 13 amino acids. Germline V gene sequence: CDR1 SEHNR, CDR2 FQNEAQ (reference sequence). Trimming took 3 bases from V and 5 from J, leaving 8 bases between them.

V and J are TRBV7-2 and TRBJ2-7, with 8 positions matching TRBD2. The J segment lost 2 bases and the V segment lost 1 base, leaving 7 bases of the junction unmatched. Germline V gene sequence: CDR1 SGHTA, CDR2 FQGNSA. This CDR3 has 16 amino acids. The CDR3 loop reads CASSLDVAGTTYEQYF. The CDR3 nucleotides are TGTGCCAGCAGCTTAGACGTAGCGGGGACCACCTACGAGCAGTACTTC.

DNA of the CDR3: TGTGCCAGCAGTTCCCCGGGAGGCGCTGTTGGAAACACCATATATTTT. Residues: CASSSPGGAVGNTIYF. The chain recombines TRBV6-5 with TRBJ1-3; D gene ambiguous. The CDR3 totals 16 residues. V lost 4 bases to trimming and J lost 3 bases, with 16 bases between them. In germline, CDR1 is MNHEY, CDR2 SVGAGI.

The rearrangement links TRBV7-9 to TRBJ1-2; a possible D gene is TRBD1 (5 bases). The length of the CDR3 is 13 residues. Per germline, CDR1 SEHNR and CDR2 FQNEAQ (reference sequence). V was trimmed by 0 bases and J by 6 bases, leaving 8 bases between them. The CDR3 coding sequence is TGTGCCAGCAGCTTAGCAGCGGGGGATGGCTACACCTTC. Translating it yields CASSLAAGDGYTF.

J is TRBJ2-1 and V is TRBV4-1; tentatively, D is TRBD2 (6 bases). Deletions cut 0 bases from V and 0 bases from J, with 15 bases between. The CDR3 has 18 amino acids. Germline CDR1 MGHRA, CDR2 YSYEKL. DNA for the CDR3: TGCGCCAGCAGCCAAGACTGGGGCGGGACCAGCTCCTACAATGAGCAGTTCTTC. Its translation is CASSQDWGGTSSYNEQFF.

V usage is TRBV6-5 and J usage is TRBJ2-5; possibly TRBD2 for D (6 bases). Germline V gene lookup returns CDR1 MNHEY and CDR2 SVGAGI. The CDR3 is 16 amino acids. V gave up 0 bases and J gave up 1 base, with 12 bases separating them. In DNA form, the CDR3 reads TGTGCCAGCAGTTACTCGACGGGCGGGATCCAAGAGACCCAGTACTTC. Residues: CASSYSTGGIQETQYF.

J is TRBJ2-1 and V is TRBV29-1, with D maybe TRBD2 (6 bases). This CDR3 has 14 amino acids. CDR1 SQVTM and CDR2 ANQGSEA come from the germline V gene. V was cut by 4 bases and J by 9 bases, with 19 bases left in between. Here the CDR3 DNA reads TGCAGCGTTGTAGAGGGACTTCTAAGGTCTGAGCAGTTCTTC. It yields the protein CSVVEGLLRSEQFF.

As DNA, the CDR3 is TGTGCCAGCAGCCCGAAATACATGAACACTGAAGCTTTCTTT. This sequence encodes CASSPKYMNTEAFF. J is TRBJ1-1 and V is TRBV2; D remains ambiguous. V lost 6 bases and J lost 0, with 11 bases in between. The CDR3 consists of 14 residues. CDR1 is SNHLY, CDR2 FYNNEI, per germline.

The chain uses TRBV19 and TRBJ1-6; 8 nucleotides match TRBD1. CDR3 length: 16 amino acids. V was pared by 0 bases and J by 9 bases, with 7 bases of the junction left unmatched. Germline CDR1 and CDR2: LNHDA and SQIVND (reference sequence). In DNA form, the CDR3 reads TGTGCCAGTAGTATAGATCTATCAGGGGGCGGTTCACCCCTCCACTTT. Its translation is CASSIDLSGGGSPLHF.

The chain uses TRBV12-5 and TRBJ1-3; no clear D gene. Looked up from germline, CDR1 is LGHNT and CDR2 is FRNRAP. The CDR3 contains 12 residues. V was trimmed by 7 bases and J by 5 bases, leaving 9 bases between them. CDR3: CASALSRNTIYF. CDR3 DNA sequence: TGTGCTAGTGCCTTGAGTCGAAACACCATATATTTT.

This chain connects TRBV19 to TRBJ1-1; a possible D gene is TRBD1 (5 bases). The V end was cut by 7 bases, the J end by 1 base, with 10 bases between. The CDR3 extends over 13 amino acids. Germline loops: CDR1 LNHDA, CDR2 SQIVND (reference sequence). CDR3 sequence (DNA): TGTGCCAGTAAGGGGTGGGAGAACACTGAAGCTTTCTTT. Residues: CASKGWENTEAFF.

V gene TRBV12-3 or TRBV12-4 combines with J gene TRBJ1-2; TRBD1 is a possible D gene (6 bases). V lost 6 bases, J lost 8 bases, and 16 bases lay in between. The CDR3 length is 13 residues. The CDR3 DNA follows: TGTGCCAGCAGAGCACAGGGATACGGAGGCTACACCTTC. This gives the protein CASRAQGYGGYTF.